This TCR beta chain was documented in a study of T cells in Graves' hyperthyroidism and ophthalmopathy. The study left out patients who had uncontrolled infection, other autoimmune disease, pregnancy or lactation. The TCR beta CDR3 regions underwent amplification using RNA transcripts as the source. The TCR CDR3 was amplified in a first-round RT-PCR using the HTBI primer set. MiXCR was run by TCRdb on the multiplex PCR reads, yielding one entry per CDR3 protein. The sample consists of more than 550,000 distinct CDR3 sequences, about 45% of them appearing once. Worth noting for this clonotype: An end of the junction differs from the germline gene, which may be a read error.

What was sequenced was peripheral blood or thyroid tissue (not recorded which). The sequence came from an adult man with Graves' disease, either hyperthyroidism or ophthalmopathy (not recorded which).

The CDR3 protein is CASRTDIYSF. The CDR3, as DNA: TGCGCCAGCAGGACGGACATCTACTCCTTC. The chain couples TRBV5-1 to TRBJ1-2, with D perhaps matching TRBD1 (5 bases). CDR1 and CDR2 from the germline V gene are SGHRS and YFSETQ. CDR3 length equals 10 residues.